The T cell receptor (beta chain) under discussion was sequenced for a study of shared clonotypes between healthy human individuals. Trimming cost V 4 bases and J 5 bases; bases outside gene matches: 5. CDR3 length: 14 amino acids. Germline V gives CDR1 SGHRS, CDR2 YFSETQ. In the case of this clone: The antigen remains undetermined.

General study results and limits: In contrast to clonotypes shared by all four donors, non-shared clonotypes had lower generation probabilities.

HIV-negative, healthy adults without recent acute infections or vaccinations were the donors. Libraries were prepared by immunoSEQ multiplex PCR; TCRdb keeps only in-frame clonotypes and omits some of them. The sample consists of approximately 1,500,000 clones, around 97% of them appearing once. The source is a man aged 25 to 40 in good health. The sequencing input was naive CD4+ T cells sorted from blood. Indicated subset: CD45RA+ positively selected. This chain connects TRBV5-1 to TRBJ2-7; 11 bases are a match to TRBD1. CDR3 nucleotide sequence: TGCGCCAGCAGCGGAGGGACAGGGGGTAACGAGCAGTACTTC. This sequence encodes CASSGGTGGNEQYF.